These 5 T cell receptor beta chains share one sample of origin, sequenced in a study of blood T cell repertoires in COVID-19. Sequencing was performed with immunoSEQ multiplex PCR; in TCRdb, only in-frame clones are kept and a portion is missing. The sample lists 170,000 or so clones, 75% to 90% occurring once. Specimen: peripheral blood. The receptors were sampled from a woman in her thirties or forties with COVID-19, enrolled during active disease.

The chain recombines TRBV18 with TRBJ1-2; tentative D call: TRBD1 (5 bases). The CDR3 length is 15 residues. V lost 3 bases to trimming and J lost 0 bases, with 11 bases between them. In germline, CDR1 is KGHSH, CDR2 LQKENI. The CDR3 DNA reads as TGTGCCAGCTCACCTTTAGGGGAGGCTAACTATGGCTACACCTTC. Protein sequence: CASSPLGEANYGYTF.

Concerning this clone: Other DNA sequences within the sample encode an identical CDR3. For the CDR3, the DNA is TGCGCCAGCAGCTTGAGGGGCGGTGGAAACACCATATATTTT. Translated, it gives CASSLRGGGNTIYF. This chain links TRBV5-1 with TRBJ1-3, with D possibly matching TRBD1 (5 bases). There are 14 residues in the CDR3. Germline V gives CDR1 SGHRS, CDR2 YFSETQ. Trimming pared 1 base from V and 3 bases from J, leaving 8 bases between. The complete variable domain, with remaining parts taken from reference TRBV5-1 and TRBJ1-3, reads KAGVTQTPRYLIKTRGQQVTLSCSPISGHRSVSWYQQTPGQGLQFLFEYFSETQRNKGNFPGRFSGRQFSNSRSEMNVSTLELGDSALYLCASSLRGGGNTIYFGEGSWLTVV.

The V call is TRBV2, the J call TRBJ2-1; perhaps TRBD2 as D (5 bases). Germline CDR1 and CDR2: SNHLY and FYNNEI. Trimming took off 9 bases at V and 7 bases at J, with 10 bases between the two ends. The CDR3 runs to 11 residues. The CDR3 DNA reads as TGTGCCAGTTTACTAGTAAATGAGCAGTTCTTC. This encodes CASLLVNEQFF.

The chain combines TRBV5-1 with TRBJ1-6; D not certain. CDR3 length: 17 residues. V was shortened by 0 bases and J by 6 bases, with 16 bases between the two germline ends. CDR1 and CDR2 (germline): SGHRS, YFSETQ. The CDR3 region is CASSLAGGDAINSPLHF. CDR3 in DNA: TGCGCCAGCAGCTTGGCCGGAGGAGACGCAATTAATTCACCCCTCCACTTT.

This chain links TRBV27 with TRBJ1-3; no clear D. This CDR3 is built from 13 residues. CDR1 is MNHEY and CDR2 is SMNVEV in the germline V gene (reference sequence). V lost 6 bases and J 9 bases, leaving 15 bases between the germline ends. CDR3 in amino acids: CASSPHYGSTIYF. CDR3 sequence (DNA): TGTGCCAGCAGCCCCCACTACGGTAGCACCATATATTTT.